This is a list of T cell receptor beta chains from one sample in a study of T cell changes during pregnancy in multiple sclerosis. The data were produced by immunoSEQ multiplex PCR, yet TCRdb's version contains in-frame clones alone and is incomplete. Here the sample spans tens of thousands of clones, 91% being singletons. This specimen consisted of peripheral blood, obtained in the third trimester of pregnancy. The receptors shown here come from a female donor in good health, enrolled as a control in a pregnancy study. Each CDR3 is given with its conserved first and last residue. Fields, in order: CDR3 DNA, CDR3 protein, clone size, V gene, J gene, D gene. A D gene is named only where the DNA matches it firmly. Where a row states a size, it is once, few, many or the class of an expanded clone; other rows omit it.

TGTGCCAGCAGCGGGGACAGAACAACCGGGGAGCTGTTTTTT	CASSGDRTTGELFF	-	TRBV6-4	TRBJ2-2	TRBD1
TGTGCCAGCTCCCAGCAATCCGGACAGGGGGAAGCTTTCTTT	CASSQQSGQGEAFF	-	TRBV18	TRBJ1-1	TRBD1
TGTGCCAGCAGGACGGACCCGCGGGGTGAAAAACTGTTTTTT	CASRTDPRGEKLFF	-	TRBV2	TRBJ1-4	-
TGTGCCAGCAGCTCCCCGGGACAGGGGAGGGGCTACACCTTC	CASSSPGQGRGYTF	-	TRBV7-9	TRBJ1-2	TRBD1
TGTGCCAGCAGCTCCTCTAGCGGGAGTGTCCAAGAGACCCAGTACTTC	CASSSSSGSVQETQYF	-	TRBV7-6	TRBJ2-5	TRBD2
TGTGCCTGGAGGACAGGGGGCGCAGATACGCAGTATTTT	CAWRTGGADTQYF	-	TRBV30	TRBJ2-3	TRBD1
TGTGCCAGCACCCCTCAGGGGAACACTGAAGCTTTCTTT	CASTPQGNTEAFF	once	TRBV11-2	TRBJ1-1	-
TGTGCCAGCAGCTTAGCGCGACAGGGGGGGACTGAAGCTTTCTTT	CASSLARQGGTEAFF	few	TRBV7-2	TRBJ1-1	TRBD1
TGCGCCAGCAGCCCCGGGACAGGGATTCCCACTGAAGCTTTCTTT	CASSPGTGIPTEAFF	-	TRBV5-1	TRBJ1-1	TRBD1
TGTGCCAGCGGCCTTTTAAGTGAGGCGAATTCACCCCTCCACTTT	CASGLLSEANSPLHF	-	TRBV16	TRBJ1-6	-
TGCGCCAGCATGACCGGGACAGGGATCATCGGGGAGCTGTTTTTT	CASMTGTGIIGELFF	-	TRBV5-1	TRBJ2-2	TRBD1
TGTGCCAGCAGCCCACCTGCTGCTAGCGGGATTCCTGAGCAGTTCTTC	CASSPPAASGIPEQFF	-	TRBV9	TRBJ2-1	TRBD2
TGTGCCAGCAGTTACTCTACCGCGGCGGACGAGCAGTACTTC	CASSYSTAADEQYF	-	TRBV27	TRBJ2-7	-
TGTGCCAGCAGCCAAGATAGGGGCAGCAAGAAACTGAAGGCTTTCTTT	CASSQDRGSKKLKAFF	-	TRBV14	TRBJ1-1	-
TGTGCCAGCAGCTTACAGGGCTCTGGAAACACCATATATTTT	CASSLQGSGNTIYF	-	TRBV7-2	TRBJ1-3	-
TGTGCCAGCAGTCCGCTCCCCGGGGACTTCGATAGGACCACCATATATTTT	CASSPLPGDFDRTTIYF	-	TRBV27	TRBJ1-3	-
TGTGCCAGCAGCCCCCGGGACAGGAAGTTTTATGGCTACACCTTC	CASSPRDRKFYGYTF	-	TRBV7-9	TRBJ1-2	TRBD1
TGTGCCAGCAGCTTACCCCCCGAGGCTGAAGCTTTCTTT	CASSLPPEAEAFF	few	TRBV7-9	TRBJ1-1	-
TGCGCCAGCAGCTTGGAGGCAGGGGGCAGGAATGAGCAGTTCTTC	CASSLEAGGRNEQFF	-	TRBV5-1	TRBJ2-1	TRBD1
TGTGCCAGTAGCCTTAGCGGGAGCTACGAGCAGTACTTC	CASSLSGSYEQYF	-	TRBV19	TRBJ2-7	TRBD2
TGTGCCAGCAGCTTCCGGGGGGTCGGAAGTGAAAAACTGTTTTTT	CASSFRGVGSEKLFF	-	TRBV11-2	TRBJ1-4	-
TGTGCCAGCAGTTCTCCAGGGGGTCCTCACTCCTACGAGCAGTACTTC	CASSSPGGPHSYEQYF	-	TRBV28	TRBJ2-7	TRBD1
TGTGCCAGCAGTGTGAGGGGGTCCACCGGGGAGCTGTTTTTT	CASSVRGSTGELFF	-	TRBV25-1	TRBJ2-2	-
TGCGCCAGCAGCCGCGACCAGGGGGAGGCTGAAGCTTTCTTT	CASSRDQGEAEAFF	-	TRBV5-1	TRBJ1-1	TRBD1
TGCGCCAGCAGCTTGGTACTAGCGGAAGAGACCCAGTACTTC	CASSLVLAEETQYF	-	TRBV5-1	TRBJ2-5	TRBD2
TGCAGCGTTGGGGCCCCTCGACAGGGGGGGATGAACACTGAAGCTTTCTTT	CSVGAPRQGGMNTEAFF	once	TRBV29-1	TRBJ1-1	TRBD1
TGTGCCAGTAGAAGGGGACTAGCGGTCACCGGGGAGCTGTTTTTT	CASRRGLAVTGELFF	once	TRBV19	TRBJ2-2	TRBD2
TGTGCCAGTAGCAAAACTAGCGTTAACACCGGGGAGCTGTTTTTT	CASSKTSVNTGELFF	-	TRBV19	TRBJ2-2	TRBD2
TGTGCCTGTCCGGCAGGGGAGACCTACGAGCAGTACTTC	CACPAGETYEQYF	-	TRBV30	TRBJ2-7	-
TGTGCCAGCAGTCCGGACATCTCTGGAAACACCATATATTTT	CASSPDISGNTIYF	-	TRBV6-6	TRBJ1-3	-
TGTGCCAGCAGCGGCGACAGGGGGGAGATCAGGGGCTACACCTTC	CASSGDRGEIRGYTF	-	TRBV5-4	TRBJ1-2	TRBD1
TGTGCCAGCAGCCAAGATATAGACAATGAGCAGTTCTTC	CASSQDIDNEQFF	-	TRBV4-2	TRBJ2-1	-
TGTGCCAGCAGTCCCTACCCTCGGACAGGGGGCGACGAGCAGTACTTC	CASSPYPRTGGDEQYF	-	TRBV28	TRBJ2-7	TRBD1
TGCGCCAGCAGCTTGGGGACCCCGGGACTGAAGAGCTACAATGAGCAGTTCTTC	CASSLGTPGLKSYNEQFF	-	TRBV5-1	TRBJ2-1	-
TGTGCCAGCAGAGTCGGGGCGGGGGGCTATGGCTACACCTTC	CASRVGAGGYGYTF	-	TRBV2	TRBJ1-2	-
TGTGCCAGCAGCTTAGAGTCCGGGGTCGCGCCCCAGCATTTT	CASSLESGVAPQHF	-	TRBV7-9	TRBJ1-5	-
TGTGCCAGCAGTCGAAGGGACAGGTGGGGCGAGCAGTACTTC	CASSRRDRWGEQYF	-	TRBV6-5	TRBJ2-7	TRBD1
TGTGCTAGTGGACGAGATAGCAATCAGCCCCAGCATTTT	CASGRDSNQPQHF	-	TRBV12-5	TRBJ1-5	-
TGTGCCAGCAGCTCCCCGGACAGGGAGGCCTACGAGCAGTACTTC	CASSSPDREAYEQYF	-	TRBV19	TRBJ2-7	TRBD1
TGTGCCAGCAGCCGGGATAGCACAGATACGCAGTATTTT	CASSRDSTDTQYF	-	TRBV6-6	TRBJ2-3	-
TGCAGTGCTAGATCAAACGGGCAGTACTTC	CSARSNGQYF	-	TRBV20-1	TRBJ2-7	-
TGTGCCAGCAGCATTCCGGGACAGGGGATGGGTAGGAATTCACCCCTCCACTTT	CASSIPGQGMGRNSPLHF	-	TRBV7-2	TRBJ1-6	TRBD1
TGTGCCAGCAGTCAAGAGTGGGAGGCCGCATTGGGCTACACCTTC	CASSQEWEAALGYTF	-	TRBV28	TRBJ1-2	-
TGTGCCAGTAGGGAGGGAGGTCTGGGGATGAACACTGAAGCTTTCTTT	CASREGGLGMNTEAFF	-	TRBV19	TRBJ1-1	-
TGCGCCAGCGCGCCGGGAGCAAGCTCCTACAATGAGCAGTTCTTC	CASAPGASSYNEQFF	-	TRBV10-2	TRBJ2-1	-
TGTGCCAGCCAAAAGGCCAGGGGGCTATACGAGCAGTACTTC	CASQKARGLYEQYF	-	TRBV27	TRBJ2-7	TRBD1
TGTGCCAGCGGGCATGCTGAAGCTTTCTTT	CASGHAEAFF	few	TRBV9	TRBJ1-1	-
TGTGCTAGCAGCCTTAGCGGGGGAAGCACAGATACGCAGTATTTT	CASSLSGGSTDTQYF	-	TRBV7-7	TRBJ2-3	TRBD2
TGCGCCAGCAGCTTGGGGGACATATCCTACGAGCAGTACTTC	CASSLGDISYEQYF	-	TRBV5-1	TRBJ2-7	-
TGCAGCGTTGGGGGGGCTAACTATGGCTACACCTTC	CSVGGANYGYTF	-	TRBV29-1	TRBJ1-2	-
TGTGCCAGCAGTGATCCCGGGTTTGATCATCAGCCCCAGCATTTT	CASSDPGFDHQPQHF	few	TRBV28	TRBJ1-5	-
TGTGCCAGCAGCCTTCCGACAGGGAACTATGGCTACACCTTC	CASSLPTGNYGYTF	-	TRBV7-9	TRBJ1-2	TRBD1
TGTGCCAGCAGCGTGGACATACCTAACAATGAGCAGTTCTTC	CASSVDIPNNEQFF	-	TRBV9	TRBJ2-1	-
TGTGCCAGCAGCGGGGAGGCAGTCGTAGACACCGGGGAGCTGTTTTTT	CASSGEAVVDTGELFF	-	TRBV5-6	TRBJ2-2	-
TGTGCCAGCAGTCAACTAGCGGGAGGGCCCCACGAGCAGTACTTC	CASSQLAGGPHEQYF	-	TRBV28	TRBJ2-7	TRBD2
TGTGCCAGTAGTTCCCGGAGACAGGATCCTAATGAAAAACTGTTTTTT	CASSSRRQDPNEKLFF	-	TRBV19	TRBJ1-4	-